Each of the 10 T cell receptor beta chains below was sequenced from the same sample in a study of high-grade serous ovarian cancer treatment subgroups (dated by TCRdb to the early 2020s). Tumor samples were collected prior to definitive surgery or chemotherapy. Libraries were built with the immunoSEQ multiplex PCR assay. TCRdb retrieved this table from immuneACCESS and kept in-frame rearrangements only. Not all clones are present; in checked studies, unresolved V genes account for under half, and no reason is known for the remainder. For this sample there are about 9,000 clones; around 72% appear just once. The leading ten clones occupy about 10% of the sample. Sequencing input: tumor tissue. The receptor set was obtained from a human donor with high-grade serous ovarian cancer.

In its sample, this clone was seen once. The genes are TRBV19 and TRBJ2-7; 7 bases match TRBD1. CDR1 is LNHDA and CDR2 is SQIVND in the germline V gene (reference sequence). The CDR3 spans 13 residues. J was trimmed by 6 bases and V by 3 bases; bases with no gene match: 5. CDR3 residues: CASSMTGRREQYF. The DNA for the CDR3 is TGTGCCAGTAGTATGACAGGGAGACGCGAGCAGTACTTC.

V is TRBV28 and J is TRBJ1-1; the D is unclear. There are 15 residues in the CDR3. Germline-derived CDR1 and CDR2 are MDHEN and SYDVKM. The germline V and J ends were trimmed by 6 bases and 4 bases, with 18 bases remaining between them. CDR3 region: CASSLHLRYVTEAFF. In DNA form, the CDR3 reads TGTGCCAGCAGCCTCCACCTTAGATACGTCACTGAAGCTTTCTTT.

The J gene is TRBJ1-2, the V gene TRBV2; 7 bases agree with TRBD1. CDR3 length: 12 residues. The trim removed 6 bases at V and 6 bases at J, leaving 4 bases unmatched. Germline CDR1 SNHLY, CDR2 FYNNEI. CDR3 loop: CASSLQGNGYTF. The CDR3 coding sequence is TGTGCCAGCAGCCTACAGGGGAATGGCTACACCTTC.

For this clone: Relative to the germline gene, one junction end is altered; a read error may explain this. Other DNA sequences of this sample code for an identical CDR3. The genes are TRBV7-8 and TRBJ2-7; D is unresolved. Germline V gene data show CDR1 as SGHVS and CDR2 as FQNEAQ. The CDR3 sequence is 12 residues long. CDR3 protein: CASSLASPEQYF. DNA for the CDR3: TGTGCCAGCAGCTTAGCGAGTCCCGAGCAATACTTC.

The chain carries TRBV6-5 and TRBJ2-7; no reliable D call. The V end lost 1 base, the J end lost 0 bases, and 4 bases lay between the germline ends. The CDR3 consists of 13 residues. From germline, CDR1 is MNHEY and CDR2 SVGAGI. CDR3 residues: CASSYFSSYEQYF. CDR3 sequence (DNA): TGTGCCAGCAGTTACTTCAGCTCCTACGAGCAGTACTTC.

The chain couples TRBV19 to TRBJ2-1, with a weak D call TRBD2 (6 bases). The CDR3 sequence is 12 residues long. Between the trimmed V and J ends, which lost 6 bases and 7 bases, there was a span of 10 bases. Germline-derived CDR1 and CDR2 are LNHDA and SQIVND (reference sequence). The CDR3 sequence: CASSAGFNEQFF. The CDR3 bases are TGTGCCAGTAGCGCGGGATTTAATGAGCAGTTCTTC.

The CDR3 here is CASSPDRALGDIQYF. The DNA of the CDR3 is TGTGCCAGCAGCCCTGACCGGGCCCTCGGGGACATTCAGTACTTC. The chain has TRBV28 and TRBJ2-4; a possible D gene is TRBD2 (5 bases). V lost 6 bases, J lost 8 bases, and 20 bases lay in between. Looked up from germline, CDR1 is MDHEN and CDR2 is SYDVKM. CDR3 length: 15 amino acids.

This rearrangement joins TRBV28 to TRBJ2-1; D is unresolved. The V end was cut by 9 bases, the J end by 4 bases, with 10 bases between. The CDR3 is made up of 12 amino acids. Germline V gene sequence: CDR1 MDHEN, CDR2 SYDVKM. The CDR3 is CASGENYNEQFF. CDR3 sequence (DNA): TGTGCCAGTGGCGAGAATTACAATGAGCAGTTCTTC.

This clone was counted a few times. A junction boundary mismatches the germline segment, possibly from a read error. The chain has TRBV7-7 and TRBJ2-3, with D unclear. Germline values: CDR1 SSHAT, CDR2 FNYEAQ (reference sequence). The CDR3 contains 13 residues. CDR3 nucleotides: TGTGCTAGCAGCATTCGCAGCGCAGATACGCAGTATTTT. It yields the protein CASSIRSADTQYF.

This clone was seen only a few times. The chain carries TRBV28 and TRBJ1-1; TRBD1 matches at 7 bases. From germline, CDR1 is MDHEN and CDR2 SYDVKM. V lost 6 bases, J lost 8 bases, and 6 bases stayed unmatched. The CDR3 runs 12 residues. The CDR3 DNA is TGTGCCAGCAGGCGGGTGACAGGGGAAGCTTTCTTT. Translated, it gives CASRRVTGEAFF.